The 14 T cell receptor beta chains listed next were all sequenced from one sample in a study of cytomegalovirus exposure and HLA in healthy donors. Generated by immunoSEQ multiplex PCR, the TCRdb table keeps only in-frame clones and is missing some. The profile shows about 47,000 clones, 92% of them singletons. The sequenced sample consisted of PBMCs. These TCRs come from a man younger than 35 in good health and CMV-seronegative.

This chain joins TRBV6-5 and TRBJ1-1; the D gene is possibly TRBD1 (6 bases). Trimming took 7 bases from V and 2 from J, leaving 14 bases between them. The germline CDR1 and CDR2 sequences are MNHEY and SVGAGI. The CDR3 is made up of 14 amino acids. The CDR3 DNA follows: TGTGCCAGCACCAAGAAGGACAGAAACACTGAAGCTTTCTTT. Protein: CASTKKDRNTEAFF.

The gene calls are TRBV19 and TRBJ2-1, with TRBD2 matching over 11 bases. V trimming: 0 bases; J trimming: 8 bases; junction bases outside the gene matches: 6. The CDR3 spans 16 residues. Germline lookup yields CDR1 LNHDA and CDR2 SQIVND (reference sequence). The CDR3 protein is CASSIDRSGRAHEQFF. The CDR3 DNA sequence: TGTGCCAGTAGTATAGATCGTAGCGGGAGGGCCCATGAGCAGTTCTTC.

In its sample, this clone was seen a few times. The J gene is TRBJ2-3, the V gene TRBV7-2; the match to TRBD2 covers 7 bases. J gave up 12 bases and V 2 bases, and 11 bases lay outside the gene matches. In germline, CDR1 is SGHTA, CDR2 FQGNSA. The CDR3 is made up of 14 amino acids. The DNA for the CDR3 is TGTGCCAGCAGCTTAACCCGCGGGGGTCAAGCACAGTATTTT. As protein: CASSLTRGGQAQYF. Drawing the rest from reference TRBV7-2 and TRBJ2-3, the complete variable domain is GAGVSQSPSNKVTEKGKDVELRCDPISGHTALYWYRQSLGQGLEFLIYFQGNSAPDKSGLPSDRFSAERTGGSVSTLTIQRTQQEDSAVYLCASSLTRGGQAQYFGPGTRLTVL.

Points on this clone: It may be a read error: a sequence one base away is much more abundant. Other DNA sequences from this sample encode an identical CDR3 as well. The CDR3 here is CASSFGTTHNEQFF. DNA for the CDR3: TGTGCCAGCAGTTTTGGGACTACCCACAATGAGCAGTTCTTC. V and J are TRBV27 and TRBJ2-1; TRBD2 agrees at 7 bases. Germline trimming cut 3 bases from V and 5 bases from J; bases unmatched to any gene: 4. There are 14 residues in the CDR3. Per the germline V gene, CDR1 is MNHEY and CDR2 is SMNVEV (reference sequence).

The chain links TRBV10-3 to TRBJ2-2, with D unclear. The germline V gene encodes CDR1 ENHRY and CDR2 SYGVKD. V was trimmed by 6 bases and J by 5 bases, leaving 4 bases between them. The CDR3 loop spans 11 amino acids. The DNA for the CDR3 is TGTGCCATCAGCGGGACCGGGGAGCTGTTTTTT. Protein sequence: CAISGTGELFF.

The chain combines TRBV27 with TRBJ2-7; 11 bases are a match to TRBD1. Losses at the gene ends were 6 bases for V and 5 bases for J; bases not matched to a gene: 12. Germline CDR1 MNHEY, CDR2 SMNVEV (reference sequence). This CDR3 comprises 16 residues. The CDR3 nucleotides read TGTGCCAGCAGCTTCGCCCGGGGACAGGGGGTAAACGAGCAGTACTTC. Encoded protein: CASSFARGQGVNEQYF.

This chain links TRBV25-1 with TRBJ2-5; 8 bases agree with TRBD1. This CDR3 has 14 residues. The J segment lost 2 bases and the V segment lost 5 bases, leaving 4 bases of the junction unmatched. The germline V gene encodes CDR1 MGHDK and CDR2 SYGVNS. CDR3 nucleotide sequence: TGTGCCAGCAGTCCCCGGACAGGGCAAGAGACCCAGTACTTC. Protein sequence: CASSPRTGQETQYF.

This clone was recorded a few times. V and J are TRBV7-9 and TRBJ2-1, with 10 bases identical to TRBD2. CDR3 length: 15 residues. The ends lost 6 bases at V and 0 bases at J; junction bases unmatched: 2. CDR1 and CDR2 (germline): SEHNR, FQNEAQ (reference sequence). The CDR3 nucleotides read TGTGCCAGCAGGCCTAGCGGGAGCTCCTACAATGAGCAGTTCTTC. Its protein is CASRPSGSSYNEQFF.

CDR3 in DNA: TGTGCCAGCAGTGAAGCTACGGACATATACTACAATGAGCAGTTCTTC. Encoded protein: CASSEATDIYYNEQFF. V gene TRBV6-1 combines with J gene TRBJ2-1; possibly TRBD1 for D (5 bases). V was pared by 0 bases and J by 3 bases, with 12 bases between. Germline CDR1 MNHNS, CDR2 SASEGT. CDR3 size: 16 residues.

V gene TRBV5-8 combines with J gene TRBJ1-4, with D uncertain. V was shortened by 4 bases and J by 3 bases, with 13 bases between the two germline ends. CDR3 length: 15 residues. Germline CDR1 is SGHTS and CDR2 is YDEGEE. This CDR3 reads CASSLRGVANEKLFF. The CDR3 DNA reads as TGTGCCAGCAGCCTCAGAGGAGTGGCTAATGAAAAACTGTTTTTT.

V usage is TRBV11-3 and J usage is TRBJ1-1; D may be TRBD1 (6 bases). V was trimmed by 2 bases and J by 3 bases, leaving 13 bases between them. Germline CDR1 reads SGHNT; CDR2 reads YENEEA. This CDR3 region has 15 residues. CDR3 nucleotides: TGTGCCAGCAGCTTACCCAGGGGTAGAGACACTGAAGCTTTCTTT. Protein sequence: CASSLPRGRDTEAFF. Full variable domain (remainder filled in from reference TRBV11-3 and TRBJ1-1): EAGVVQSPRYKIIEKKQPVAFWCNPISGHNTLYWYLQNLGQGPELLIRYENEEAVDDSQLPKDRFSAERLKGVDSTLKIQPAELGDSAVYLCASSLPRGRDTEAFFGQGTRLTVV.

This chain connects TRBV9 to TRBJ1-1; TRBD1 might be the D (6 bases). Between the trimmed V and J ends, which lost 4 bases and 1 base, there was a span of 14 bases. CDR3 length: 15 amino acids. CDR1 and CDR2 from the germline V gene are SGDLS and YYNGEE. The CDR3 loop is CASSLMGAKNTEAFF. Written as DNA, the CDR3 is TGTGCCAGCAGCCTCATGGGGGCAAAGAACACTGAAGCTTTCTTT.

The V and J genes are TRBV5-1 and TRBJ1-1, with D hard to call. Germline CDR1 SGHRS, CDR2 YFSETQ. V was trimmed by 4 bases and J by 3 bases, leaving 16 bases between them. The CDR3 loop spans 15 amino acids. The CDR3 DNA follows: TGCGCCAGCAGCCGCGGGCCCAACGGAGACACTGAAGCTTTCTTT. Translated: CASSRGPNGDTEAFF.

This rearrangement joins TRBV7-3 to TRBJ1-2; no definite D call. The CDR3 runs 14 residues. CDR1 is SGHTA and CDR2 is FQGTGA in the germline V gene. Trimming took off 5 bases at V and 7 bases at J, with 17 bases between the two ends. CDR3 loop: CASSRWHRAGGYTF. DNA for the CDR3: TGTGCCAGCAGCCGATGGCACCGGGCGGGTGGCTACACCTTC.